This entry features one T cell receptor (beta chain) sequence. It has no known antigen specificity. The sample holds no much larger clone one base away, and base qualities are not on file. Libraries were made using the immunoSEQ multiplex PCR assay. Here the immuneACCESS table is served through TCRdb, limited to in-frame sequences with V and J called. Missing clones are a known gap in these copies; in checked studies unresolved V genes cover under half, and the rest lacks a known reason. This sample holds roughly 220,000 clones; 90% to 95% were observed only once. The ten largest clones add up to less than 1.6% of the sample. The sample comes from a study of control samples from healthy donors and cancer patients (dated by TCRdb to about 2020). From the cysteine up to the phenylalanine, the CDR3 has a length of 15 residues. Only the CDR3 DNA is retained, 45 bases long and in frame from the first base. V and J lose 0 bases and 4 bases, and a span of 8 bases separates them. The germline V gene specifies SGHRS as CDR1 and YFSETQ as CDR2.

The rearranged chain carries TRBV5-1 and TRBJ1-6; matching of 6 bases hints at TRBD1 as the D gene. The origin of this receptor is a middle-aged man in good health. Sequencing was done on a sample of blood. The encoded CDR3 is CASSLDTGYNSPLHF. DNA sequence: TGCGCCAGCAGCTTGGATACAGGGTATAATTCACCCCTCCACTTT.